A single sample is the source of the 31 T cell receptor beta chains below, sequenced in a study of blood T cell repertoires in COVID-19. Sequenced by immunoSEQ multiplex PCR; TCRdb stores in-frame clones only, minus some. This table holds about 99,000 clones, roughly nine tenths found once. Sequenced sample: peripheral blood. The receptors shown here come from a man over 45 in a cohort sampled during active COVID-19.

V usage is TRBV6-5 and J usage is TRBJ1-4, with D unclear. Germline assignment: CDR1 MNHEY and CDR2 SVGAGI. This CDR3 contains 16 residues. Trimming left V 2 bases short and J 8 bases short, with 18 bases between. The CDR3 region is CASSYIRSPGSEKLFF. The CDR3 bases are TGTGCCAGCAGTTACATTCGTTCCCCGGGATCCGAAAAACTGTTTTTT.

This chain joins TRBV12-3 or TRBV12-4 and TRBJ1-2, with no clear D. This CDR3 is built from 13 residues. Trimming removed 5 bases from V and 3 bases from J, with 10 bases in between. CDR3 loop: CASSPQVYYGYTF. The CDR3 DNA sequence: TGTGCCAGCAGTCCCCAGGTATACTATGGCTACACCTTC.

This chain connects TRBV18 to TRBJ2-7; D uncertain. Trimming left V 3 bases short and J 2 bases short, with 8 bases between. The germline CDR1 and CDR2 sequences are KGHSH and LQKENI. The CDR3 sequence is 13 residues long. CDR3 protein: CASSPRRAYEQYF. The CDR3 nucleotides read TGTGCCAGCTCACCGCGGAGAGCCTACGAGCAGTACTTC.

This clone was found many times. V gene TRBV18 combines with J gene TRBJ2-7, with D perhaps matching TRBD2 (5 bases). The CDR3 consists of 13 residues. V dropped 2 bases and J dropped 4 bases, with 9 bases sitting between them. Per the germline V gene, CDR1 is KGHSH and CDR2 is LQKENI. Written as DNA, the CDR3 is TGTGCCAGCTCACCATATGAGGGATACGAGCAGTACGTC. Amino acids: CASSPYEGYEQYV.

The chain links TRBV25-1 to TRBJ2-7; perhaps TRBD2 as D (5 bases). Germline V CDR1 and CDR2: MGHDK, SYGVNS. The CDR3 is 12 amino acids. Trimming shortened V by 8 bases and J by 4 bases, and 12 bases separated the two germline ends. This chain's CDR3 is CASRLGSYEQYF. The CDR3 DNA is TGTGCCAGCCGGCTAGGGAGTTACGAGCAGTACTTC.

V gene TRBV6-1 combines with J gene TRBJ1-6; 7 positions match TRBD1. V was clipped by 3 bases and J by 7 bases; unmatched bases: 3. This CDR3 is 14 amino acids long. CDR1 MNHNS and CDR2 SASEGT come from the germline V gene. The CDR3 protein is CASSEAGGNSPLHF. For the CDR3, the DNA is TGTGCCAGCAGTGAGGCAGGGGGAAATTCACCCCTCCACTTT.

The V and J genes are TRBV28 and TRBJ2-7; the match to TRBD1 covers 7 bases. CDR3 length equals 14 residues. V lost 5 bases and J lost 3; bases outside the gene matches: 7. Germline V lookup: CDR1 MDHEN, CDR2 SYDVKM. The CDR3 region is CASSPSGTDYEQYV. The CDR3 DNA is TGTGCCAGCAGTCCATCCGGGACAGACTACGAGCAGTACGTC.

V gene TRBV19 combines with J gene TRBJ1-5, with D perhaps matching TRBD1 (6 bases). The germline V and J ends were trimmed by 6 bases and 5 bases, with 17 bases remaining between them. This CDR3 comprises 15 residues. Germline V gene lookup returns CDR1 LNHDA and CDR2 SQIVND (reference sequence). This chain's CDR3 is CASSNRGGADQPQHF. The CDR3 DNA follows: TGTGCCAGTAGCAATAGAGGGGGGGCTGATCAGCCCCAGCATTTT.

The chain uses TRBV12-3 or TRBV12-4 and TRBJ1-6; 7 nucleotides agree with TRBD1. The CDR3 has 13 residues. The V segment lost 4 bases and the J segment 7 bases; nucleotides outside the gene matches: 1. CDR3 in DNA: TGTGCCAGCAGTTGGGGACAGAATTCACCCCTCCACTTT. Amino acids: CASSWGQNSPLHF.

The chain carries TRBV29-1 and TRBJ1-1; TRBD1 aligns across 7 bases. The germline V gene encodes CDR1 SQVTM and CDR2 ANQGSEA. V lost 7 bases, J lost 6 bases, and 8 bases stayed unmatched. The CDR3 extends over 12 amino acids. The CDR3 reads CSAIWTGSEAFF. The CDR3 DNA follows: TGCAGCGCTATCTGGACAGGTTCTGAAGCTTTCTTT.

The V gene is TRBV29-1, the J gene TRBJ2-7; D unclear. Germline V lookup: CDR1 SQVTM, CDR2 ANQGSEA. Trimming pared 2 bases from V and 2 bases from J, leaving 7 bases between. The CDR3 is 12 amino acids. CDR3 nucleotide sequence: TGCAGCGTTGAATACGGTCCCTACGAGCAGTACTTC. Amino acids: CSVEYGPYEQYF.

The chain combines TRBV7-2 with TRBJ1-5; TRBD1 matches at 9 bases. Germline CDR1 and CDR2: SGHTA and FQGNSA. Losses at the gene ends were 5 bases for V and 3 bases for J; bases not matched to a gene: 8. The CDR3 length is 16 residues. This chain's CDR3 is CASSPTGTGINQPQHF. The CDR3 DNA sequence: TGTGCCAGCAGCCCGACCGGGACAGGGATCAATCAGCCCCAGCATTTT.

The chain joins TRBV3-1 (or the pseudogene TRBV3-2) to TRBJ1-6; 12 bases line up with TRBD1. This CDR3 region has 16 residues. V was clipped by 7 bases and J by 8 bases; unmatched bases: 9. Per germline, CDR1 LGHDT and CDR2 YNNKEL (reference sequence). Here the CDR3 reads CASTGRDRGRDSPLHF. CDR3 DNA: TGTGCCAGCACCGGTCGGGACAGGGGGCGCGATTCACCCCTCCACTTT.

The chain employs TRBV14 and TRBJ2-1, with D possibly TRBD1 on 5 matching bases. V dropped 3 bases and J dropped 9 bases, with 15 bases sitting between them. Per the germline V gene, CDR1 is SGHDN and CDR2 is FVKESK. This CDR3 spans 14 amino acids. This chain's CDR3 is CASSQAEVRGEQFF. As DNA, the CDR3 is TGTGCCAGCAGCCAGGCCGAGGTTAGGGGTGAGCAGTTCTTC.

This clone has just a few counts. The rearrangement uses TRBV7-8 and TRBJ2-2; TRBD1 agrees at 8 bases. Per the germline V gene, CDR1 is SGHVS and CDR2 is FQNEAQ. The CDR3 has 16 amino acids. Unmatched junction bases numbered 6, after V lost 1 base and J lost 5 bases. CDR3 in DNA: TGTGCCAGCAGCTTAGTCGGGCAGGGGGCGACCGGGGAGCTGTTTTTT. Encoded protein: CASSLVGQGATGELFF.

V gene TRBV3-1 (or the pseudogene TRBV3-2) combines with J gene TRBJ2-3; 14 bases match TRBD2. Looked up from germline, CDR1 is LGHDT and CDR2 is YNNKEL (reference sequence). The CDR3 is 18 residues long. V lost 3 bases, J lost 1 base, and 6 bases stayed unmatched. CDR3 residues: CASSQTRLAGGGTDTQYF. The CDR3 nucleotides read TGTGCCAGCAGCCAGACCAGACTAGCGGGGGGGGGCACAGATACGCAGTATTTT.

The rearrangement joins TRBV20-1 to TRBJ2-1; possibly TRBD2 for D (5 bases). Germline V lookup: CDR1 DFQATT, CDR2 SNEGSKA (reference sequence). Trimming removed 7 bases from V and 7 bases from J, with 11 bases in between. The CDR3 spans 11 residues. For the CDR3, the DNA is TGCAGTGGCAACCGAGGGAATGAGCAGTTCTTC. Translating gives CSGNRGNEQFF.

The V call is TRBV27, the J call TRBJ2-2, with 11 positions matching TRBD2. The J segment lost 0 bases and the V segment lost 5 bases, leaving 8 bases of the junction unmatched. Germline V gives CDR1 MNHEY, CDR2 SMNVEV (reference sequence). The CDR3 consists of 18 residues. In nucleotides, the CDR3 is TGTGCCAGCAGTAAAACTAGCGGGGGTTTCGCGAACACCGGGGAGCTGTTTTTT. As protein: CASSKTSGGFANTGELFF.

This sequence joins TRBV5-4 and TRBJ2-4; 10 bases match TRBD2. The CDR3 spans 17 residues. The trim removed 4 bases at V and 3 bases at J, leaving 10 bases unmatched. Germline CDR1 is SGHNT and CDR2 is YYREEE (reference sequence). CDR3 nucleotides: TGTGCCAGCAGCGGCAGCGGGGGGGCCTTCGACAAAAACATTCAGTACTTC. Its translation: CASSGSGGAFDKNIQYF.

The chain employs TRBV19 and TRBJ1-1; TRBD1 aligns across 9 bases. The CDR3 has 16 residues. The V gene's germline CDR1 is LNHDA and CDR2 SQIVND (reference sequence). After removal of 1 base from V and 4 bases from J, the junction contained 7 bases not matched to a gene. The CDR3 here is CASSIGGTGRVTEAFF. The DNA of the CDR3 is TGTGCCAGTAGTATAGGGGGGACAGGGAGGGTCACTGAAGCTTTCTTT.

A single count supports this clone. This chain's CDR3 is CATSVSGALNTEAFF. As DNA, the CDR3 is TGTGCCACCAGCGTTTCAGGGGCCCTTAACACTGAAGCTTTCTTT. The rearrangement uses TRBV15 and TRBJ1-1; a possible D gene is TRBD1 (6 bases). This CDR3 has 15 residues. Between the trimmed V and J ends, which lost 5 bases and 2 bases, there was a span of 15 bases. Germline V lookup: CDR1 LNHNV, CDR2 YYDKDF (reference sequence). The variable domain in full, completed from reference TRBV15 and TRBJ1-1, reads DAMVIQNPRYQVTQFGKPVTLSCSQTLNHNVMYWYQQKSSQAPKLLFHYYDKDFNNEADTPDNFQSRRPNTSFCFLDIRSPGLGDTAMYLCATSVSGALNTEAFFGQGTRLTVV.

This clone is a singleton in its sample. V and J are TRBV10-3 and TRBJ2-3; 8 bases line up with TRBD2. The length of the CDR3 is 18 residues. Germline-derived CDR1 and CDR2 are ENHRY and SYGVKD. The V segment lost 0 bases and the J segment 0 bases; nucleotides outside the gene matches: 8. The CDR3 protein is CAISESTRGGGSTDTQYF. CDR3 nucleotides: TGTGCCATCAGTGAGTCGACTCGGGGGGGTGGAAGCACAGATACGCAGTATTTT.

The chain recombines TRBV4-1 with TRBJ2-6; D is ambiguous. The CDR3 totals 19 residues. Germline CDR1 and CDR2: MGHRA and YSYEKL. V lost 0 bases to trimming and J lost 0 bases, with 15 bases between them. CDR3 in amino acids: CASSQDPGDMASGANVLTF. CDR3 nucleotide sequence: TGCGCCAGCAGCCAAGATCCCGGAGATATGGCCTCTGGGGCCAACGTCCTGACTTTC.

The V gene is TRBV27, the J gene TRBJ2-7; a weak D match, TRBD2 (6 bases). The CDR3 is 13 residues long. Germline lookup yields CDR1 MNHEY and CDR2 SMNVEV (reference sequence). The germline V and J ends were trimmed by 7 bases and 2 bases, with 12 bases remaining between them. The CDR3 sequence is CASIGGNTYEQYF. DNA for the CDR3: TGTGCCAGCATTGGAGGGAATACCTACGAGCAGTACTTC.

V is TRBV6-5 and J is TRBJ1-2; weak D call: TRBD1 (5 bases). This CDR3 region has 15 residues. The V and J ends lost 6 bases and 6 bases respectively, with 20 bases between them. Germline values: CDR1 MNHEY, CDR2 SVGAGI. DNA of the CDR3: TGTGCCAGCAGACACCTGGGGCCAGGGCCGGATGGCTACACCTTC. It codes for CASRHLGPGPDGYTF.

The chain couples TRBV5-5 to TRBJ2-7; 8 nucleotides align to TRBD2. V was pared by 4 bases and J by 1 base, with 7 bases of the junction left unmatched. Per the germline V gene, CDR1 is SGHKS and CDR2 is YYEKEE (reference sequence). This CDR3 is 15 amino acids long. This CDR3 reads CASSPGGATSYEQYV. For the CDR3, the DNA is TGTGCCAGCAGCCCCGGGGGGGCCACTTCCTACGAGCAGTACGTC.

The chain recombines TRBV7-9 with TRBJ2-7; 12 bases match TRBD1. The germline CDR1 and CDR2 sequences are SEHNR and FQNEAQ (reference sequence). The length of the CDR3 is 15 residues. J was trimmed by 7 bases and V by 5 bases; bases with no gene match: 9. For the CDR3, the DNA is TGTGCCAGCAGCCACCCGGGACAGGGGGCGCGTGAGCAGTACTTC. Translated: CASSHPGQGAREQYF. Full variable domain (missing parts from reference TRBV7-9 and TRBJ2-7): DTGVSQNPRHKITKRGQNVTFRCDPISEHNRLYWYRQTLGQGPEFLTYFQNEAQLEKSRLLSDRFSAERPKGSFSTLEIQRTEQGDSAMYLCASSHPGQGAREQYFGPGTRLTVT.

The chain employs TRBV7-8 and TRBJ1-1, with 7 bases matching TRBD1. The V and J ends lost 4 bases and 0 bases, in that order; junction bases with no gene match: 5. Germline assignment: CDR1 SGHVS and CDR2 FQNEAQ. CDR3 length: 15 residues. CDR3 sequence reads: CASSSQTGMNTEAFF. The CDR3 DNA is TGTGCCAGCAGCTCACAGACAGGGATGAACACTGAAGCTTTCTTT.

The gene calls are TRBV9 and TRBJ2-1, with D perhaps TRBD1 (5 bases). Germline V gene sequence: CDR1 SGDLS, CDR2 YYNGEE. The V and J ends lost 3 bases and 9 bases respectively, with 7 bases between them. This CDR3 has 11 amino acids. CDR3 region: CASSEGREQFF. The CDR3 DNA reads as TGTGCCAGCAGCGAGGGGCGTGAGCAGTTCTTC.

J is TRBJ2-7 and V is TRBV11-3; 8 bases align to TRBD1. Germline CDR1 is SGHNT and CDR2 is YENEEA. J lost 4 bases, V lost 3 bases, and 5 bases had no gene match. The CDR3 has 14 residues. The CDR3 DNA reads TGTGCCAGCAGCTTGGGTCACAGGGGGTACGAGCAGTACTTC. Translated: CASSLGHRGYEQYF.

This sequence joins TRBV18 and TRBJ1-1; the D is unclear. V gave up 1 base and J gave up 0 bases, with 12 bases separating them. The CDR3 is made up of 16 amino acids. Per germline, CDR1 KGHSH and CDR2 LQKENI. CDR3 in DNA: TGTGCCAGCTCACCACGGGTCCAGGTACTGAACACTGAAGCTTTCTTT. It translates to CASSPRVQVLNTEAFF.